Listed here are 8 T cell receptor beta chains from one sample, sequenced in a study of T cell responses to AZD1222 COVID-19 vaccine. Data came from immunoSEQ multiplex PCR; TCRdb stores just in-frame clones and leaves some out. The table records 140,000 to 150,000 clones, roughly nine tenths of them present only once. The material was peripheral blood, obtained 28 days after the second AZD1222 dose. The receptor source for this set is an adult who received the AZD1222 COVID-19 vaccine.

CDR3 region: CASSATGTRNTIYF. The CDR3 DNA reads TGTGCCAGCAGCGCGACAGGGACTAGAAACACCATATATTTT. The chain couples TRBV9 to TRBJ1-3, with 7 bases aligning to TRBD1. Germline trimming cut 3 bases from V and 5 bases from J; bases unmatched to any gene: 5. The CDR3 totals 14 residues. Germline CDR1 is SGDLS and CDR2 is YYNGEE.

The rearrangement links TRBV30 to TRBJ1-3; 7 bases map to TRBD1. This CDR3 spans 13 amino acids. V lost 6 bases and J lost 2; bases outside the gene matches: 4. Germline V lookup: CDR1 GTSNPN, CDR2 SVGIG (reference sequence). CDR3 sequence reads: CACQGVAGNTIYF. The CDR3 nucleotides are TGTGCCTGCCAGGGGGTCGCTGGAAACACCATATATTTT.

J is TRBJ2-1 and V is TRBV6-4; 10 nucleotides agree with TRBD1. Germline trimming cut 4 bases from V and 4 bases from J; bases unmatched to any gene: 4. The CDR3 has 15 amino acids. Per germline, CDR1 MRHNA and CDR2 SNTAGT. This CDR3 is CASSVGTGDYNEQFF. CDR3 in DNA: TGTGCCAGCAGTGTTGGGACAGGGGATTACAATGAGCAGTTCTTC.

The V gene is TRBV7-2, the J gene TRBJ2-1, with D perhaps being TRBD1 or TRBD2 (7 bases each). The CDR3 covers 16 residues. Germline V CDR1 and CDR2: SGHTA, FQGNSA. The ends were cut back, 5 bases at V and 7 bases at J, with 21 bases in the middle. The CDR3, as DNA: TGTGCCAGCAGCAAACAGGGGAGGGCCGAGATGAATGAGCAGTTCTTC. This translates into CASSKQGRAEMNEQFF.

The chain combines TRBV2 with TRBJ2-1, with D unclear. V was pared by 7 bases and J by 4 bases, with 11 bases between. This CDR3 contains 13 residues. CDR1 is SNHLY, CDR2 FYNNEI, per germline. Here the CDR3 DNA reads TGTGCCAGCAAGGTCGGGCGTTACAATGAGCAGTTCTTC. This encodes CASKVGRYNEQFF. Variable domain in full (rest from reference TRBV2 and TRBJ2-1): EPEVTQTPSHQVTQMGQEVILRCVPISNHLYFYWYRQILGQKVEFLVSFYNNEISEKSEIFDDQFSVERPDGSNFTLKIRSTKLEDSAMYFCASKVGRYNEQFFGPGTRLTVL.

The chain has TRBV9 and TRBJ1-2; 9 bases are a match to TRBD1. Looked up from germline, CDR1 is SGDLS and CDR2 is YYNGEE. V was pared by 1 base and J by 6 bases, with 10 bases of the junction left unmatched. This CDR3 has 16 residues. Written as DNA, the CDR3 is TGTGCCAGCAGCGTATCCTCGGGACAGGGCTCTGATGGCTACACCTTC. Protein sequence: CASSVSSGQGSDGYTF.

The chain carries TRBV6-5 and TRBJ2-7, with TRBD2 identical over 9 bases. V trimming: 5 bases; J trimming: 5 bases; junction bases outside the gene matches: 10. Germline CDR1 reads MNHEY; CDR2 reads SVGAGI. The length of the CDR3 is 15 residues. The CDR3 nucleotides read TGTGCCAGCAGTCTTTCAATTAGCGGGAGCGACGAGCAGTACTTC. As protein: CASSLSISGSDEQYF.

The chain is built from TRBV4-3 and TRBJ1-2; 8 positions agree with TRBD1. V was pared by 4 bases and J by 1 base, with 20 bases of the junction left unmatched. The CDR3 has 20 amino acids. Germline V CDR1 and CDR2: LGHNA, YSLEER. The CDR3 DNA reads TGCGCCAGCAGCCCGCGGACAGGGACGACTACGGGGGGTCGTAACTATGGCTACACCTTC. Translating it yields CASSPRTGTTTGGRNYGYTF.